This T cell receptor beta chain appears in the sequencing data of a study of cytomegalovirus exposure and HLA in healthy donors. Points from the study as a whole: After further analysis at a later stage, 16,951 TCR beta sequences were associated with HLA alleles at 0.05 false discovery rate. The HLA-A and HLA-B alleles of most subjects were reportedly predicted accurately from TCR beta sequences. Researchers catalogued some 160 TCR beta chains as cytomegalovirus-associated.

This clone was counted a few times. Its antigen is not identified. The PCR made use of 60 Vbeta and 13 Jbeta primers. Method: immunoSEQ multiplex PCR; TCRdb's copy keeps in-frame clones and lacks some. The table has 130,000 to 150,000 clones, 60% to 80% seen once. CDR3 length: 14 amino acids. Germline V gene sequence: CDR1 SGHRS, CDR2 YFSETQ. After removal of 4 bases from V and 10 bases from J, the junction contained 3 bases not matched to a gene. Healthy bone marrow donors supplied every sample. This TCR came from a male donor in good health and CMV-seronegative. The rearrangement joins TRBV5-1 to TRBJ2-1, with 15 bases lining up with TRBD2. The specimen sequenced was PBMCs. CDR3 coding DNA: TGCGCCAGCAGCCGGACTAGCGGGAGGGACGAGCAGTTCTTC. Amino acids: CASSRTSGRDEQFF.